The clone carrying this T cell receptor beta chain occurred once. This sample was included in a study of blood T cell repertoires in COVID-19. Study background: Samples of COVID-19 (acute and convalescent) were obtained from the United States, Italy and Spain. From T cells, B-cell-depleted T cells, or PBMCs came the material, which was cDNA or gDNA.

Per the authors' pipeline: How many nucleated cells were present was estimated from reference gene primer amplification. TCRdb's table, derived via immunoSEQ multiplex PCR, lists solely in-frame clones and lacks some. V, J and clone size derive from that table, while D and trimming were established from the DNA sequence. The sample records tens of thousands of clones, 92% being singletons. This CDR3 spans 17 amino acids. V shed 4 bases and J 4 bases; nucleotides not matched to a gene: 13. In germline, CDR1 is KGHSH, CDR2 LQKENI. This sequence joins TRBV18 and TRBJ1-2, with 9 bases that match TRBD1. The TCR originated in a human donor in a cohort sampled during active COVID-19. The sequenced sample was peripheral blood. CDR3 bases: TGTGCCAGCTCACTTACACAGGGGGCGCGTAATACCTATGGCTACACCTTC. This sequence encodes CASSLTQGARNTYGYTF.